What follows are 18 T cell receptor beta chains derived from one specimen sequenced in a study of blood T cell repertoires in COVID-19. Sequencing used immunoSEQ multiplex PCR; TCRdb keeps in-frame clones, though not all of them. The repertoire holds 95,000 to 120,000 clones, more than 80% seen once, with around 4.5% in the top ten. Sequenced input: peripheral blood. Receptors originate from a woman aged 45-65 years with acute or convalescent COVID-19.

The gene calls are TRBV18 and TRBJ2-2, with TRBD2 matching 13 bases. The V and J ends lost 3 bases and 5 bases, in that order; junction bases with no gene match: 6. The CDR3 loop spans 17 amino acids. Germline CDR1 reads KGHSH; CDR2 reads LQKENI. The CDR3 is CASSPWTSGSWTGELFF. The CDR3 nucleotides read TGTGCCAGCTCACCTTGGACTAGCGGGAGTTGGACCGGGGAGCTGTTTTTT.

The genes are TRBV30 and TRBJ1-6; TRBD1 aligns across 7 bases. J was trimmed by 1 base and V by 3 bases; bases with no gene match: 6. CDR3 size: 16 residues. Looked up from germline, CDR1 is GTSNPN and CDR2 is SVGIG (reference sequence). The DNA for the CDR3 is TGTGCCTGGAGCGGAGACAGGGAATCCTATAATTCACCCCTCCACTTT. This gives the protein CAWSGDRESYNSPLHF.

The V gene is TRBV6-6, the J gene TRBJ2-3; 7 bases are shared with TRBD2. CDR3 length: 16 amino acids. The ends lost 2 bases at V and 2 bases at J; junction bases unmatched: 7. CDR1 is MNHNY and CDR2 is SVGAGI in the germline V gene (reference sequence). CDR3 protein: CASSYHGGSNTDTQYF. CDR3 sequence (DNA): TGTGCCAGCAGTTACCACGGCGGGAGTAACACAGATACGCAGTATTTT.

This chain uses TRBV15 with TRBJ1-1; 8 bases match TRBD1. This CDR3 contains 16 residues. From germline, CDR1 is LNHNV and CDR2 YYDKDF (reference sequence). V gave up 1 base and J gave up 5 bases; unmatched junction bases: 9. The CDR3 nucleotides are TGTGCCACCAGCAGAGGGGCCGACAGGGGCGGGACTGAAGCTTTCTTT. Residues: CATSRGADRGGTEAFF.

The V call is TRBV4-1, the J call TRBJ1-2; 11 bases agree with TRBD1. This CDR3 spans 14 amino acids. The trim removed 4 bases at V and 7 bases at J, leaving 5 bases unmatched. The germline CDR1 and CDR2 sequences are MGHRA and YSYEKL. The CDR3 reads CASSPGQGASGYTF. The DNA for the CDR3 is TGCGCCAGCAGCCCCGGACAGGGGGCCTCTGGCTACACCTTC.

This clone was detected only once. The genes are TRBV18 and TRBJ2-1; D is ambiguous. V shed 6 bases and J shed 0 bases, with 12 bases lying between them. The CDR3 has 15 amino acids. Germline V lookup: CDR1 KGHSH, CDR2 LQKENI. DNA of the CDR3: TGTGCCAGCTCCGGAGCCGTCGGCTCCTACAATGAGCAGTTCTTC. Its protein product is CASSGAVGSYNEQFF.

The rearrangement uses TRBV28 and TRBJ2-4; TRBD1 aligns across 7 bases. This CDR3 has 13 amino acids. V shed 2 bases, J shed 5 bases, and the junction held 0 bases outside the gene matches. Germline-derived CDR1 and CDR2 are MDHEN and SYDVKM. The CDR3 reads CASSLTGENIQYF. The CDR3 DNA is TGTGCCAGCAGTTTAACAGGGGAAAACATTCAGTACTTC.

This chain links TRBV15 with TRBJ2-2; TRBD1 agrees at 8 bases. J lost 3 bases, V lost 0 bases, and 12 bases had no gene match. CDR3 length: 19 amino acids. Germline loops: CDR1 LNHNV, CDR2 YYDKDF (reference sequence). In nucleotides, the CDR3 is TGTGCCACCAGCAGAGATCGAATAGACAGGGGAGTCGACACCGGGGAGCTGTTTTTT. It yields the protein CATSRDRIDRGVDTGELFF.

The rearrangement uses TRBV20-1 and TRBJ2-7, with TRBD2 matching 14 bases. The V gene end was trimmed by 3 bases and the J gene end by 5 bases; junction bases not matched to a gene: 12. The CDR3 loop spans 17 amino acids. Germline V CDR1 and CDR2: DFQATT, SNEGSKA (reference sequence). CDR3 amino acids: CSASILGLAGGVNEQYF. DNA for the CDR3: TGCAGTGCTAGTATCCTAGGACTAGCGGGAGGTGTTAACGAGCAGTACTTC.

The rearrangement links TRBV2 to TRBJ1-5, with D tentatively TRBD1 (5 bases). V gave up 2 bases and J gave up 0 bases, with 14 bases separating them. CDR3 length: 17 amino acids. Germline lookup yields CDR1 SNHLY and CDR2 FYNNEI. Here the CDR3 reads CASSEFSGTPSNQPQHF. In nucleotides, the CDR3 is TGTGCCAGCAGTGAATTTTCCGGGACTCCTAGCAATCAGCCCCAGCATTTT.

The V gene is TRBV5-1, the J gene TRBJ1-4, with a tentative D call TRBD1 (5 bases). CDR1 and CDR2 from the germline V gene are SGHRS and YFSETQ. The CDR3 sequence is 15 residues long. Trimming pared 4 bases from V and 3 bases from J, leaving 13 bases between. The CDR3 DNA reads TGCGCCAGCAGCCCGTCGACAGATCCTAATGAAAAACTGTTTTTT. Translated, it gives CASSPSTDPNEKLFF.

Note on this clone: The junction differs from germline at one of its ends, possibly a read error. The chain joins TRBV10-3 to TRBJ1-5; D unresolved. This CDR3 contains 13 residues. In germline, CDR1 is ENHRY, CDR2 SYGVKD. The CDR3 protein is CAISAGSDQPQHF. In nucleotides, the CDR3 is TGTGCCATCAGTGCAGGTAGCGATCAGCCCCAGCATTTT.

Points on this clone: This same CDR3 is encoded by further DNA sequences in the sample. J is TRBJ1-1 and V is TRBV12-3 or TRBV12-4; TRBD1 might be the D (6 bases). The CDR3 loop spans 13 amino acids. Deletions cut 6 bases from V and 4 bases from J, with 12 bases between. DNA for the CDR3: TGTGCCAGCAGATTACAGGGTGGCACTGAAGCTTTCTTT. It translates to CASRLQGGTEAFF.

This chain connects TRBV10-1 to TRBJ2-2, with D unresolved. The CDR3 totals 12 residues. V was shortened by 6 bases and J by 2 bases, with 4 bases between the two germline ends. Per germline, CDR1 WNHNN and CDR2 SYGVQD (reference sequence). The CDR3 spells CASSKNTGELFF. DNA of the CDR3: TGCGCCAGCAGCAAAAACACCGGGGAGCTGTTTTTT.

The chain couples TRBV28 to TRBJ1-3, with D possibly TRBD1 on 5 matching bases. The germline gives CDR1 MDHEN, CDR2 SYDVKM. The V and J ends lost 4 bases and 1 base respectively, with 20 bases between them. There are 18 residues in the CDR3. CDR3 sequence reads: CASSSSPLWGQSGNTIYF. The CDR3 coding sequence is TGTGCCAGCAGTTCCTCCCCCCTATGGGGCCAATCTGGAAACACCATATATTTT.

The chain recombines TRBV10-2 with TRBJ2-7; tentative D call: TRBD2 (6 bases). The CDR3 has 15 amino acids. Germline CDR1 is WSHSY and CDR2 is SAAADI. V lost 6 bases to trimming and J lost 7 bases, with 22 bases between them. The CDR3: CASREGFTGQGEQYF. The CDR3 DNA is TGCGCCAGCAGGGAGGGGTTTACCGGCCAGGGAGAGCAGTACTTC.

V and J are TRBV27 and TRBJ2-7, with a weak D call TRBD1 (5 bases). Trimming left V 3 bases short and J 0 bases short, with 6 bases between. This CDR3 spans 13 amino acids. Germline V gene lookup returns CDR1 MNHEY and CDR2 SMNVEV (reference sequence). CDR3 in DNA: TGTGCCAGCAGTTTCGACAGCTCCTACGAGCAGTACTTC. This encodes CASSFDSSYEQYF.

In its sample, this clone was seen once. The gene calls are TRBV5-5 and TRBJ1-5, with D unresolved. V lost 0 bases and J 5 bases, leaving 15 bases between the germline ends. The germline V gene encodes CDR1 SGHKS and CDR2 YYEKEE (reference sequence). CDR3 size: 16 residues. The CDR3 DNA follows: TGTGCCAGCAGCTTGGGGAGGAACATGGAGGATCAGCCCCAGCATTTT. This encodes CASSLGRNMEDQPQHF.